This T cell receptor (beta chain) was observed in a study of blood T cells in healthy people across ages. A second about 7 to 12 cycle PCR used barcoded and J-beta primers. TCRdb re-called the 5' RACE reads through MiXCR, storing one row per CDR3 protein. The sample shows roughly 1,700,000 distinct CDR3 sequences, roughly 30% of them seen only once. The V and J ends lost 1 base and 4 bases, in that order; junction bases with no gene match: 4. CDR3 size: 16 residues. Germline V gene data show CDR1 as SGHTA and CDR2 as FQGNSA. This sequence joins TRBV7-2 and TRBJ2-3; 11 bases are shared with TRBD2. Specimen: blood. The receptor was isolated from a woman aged 30 to 39 in good health. CDR3 loop: CASSLEASGRPDTQYF. CDR3 nucleotide sequence: TGTGCCAGCAGCTTAGAGGCTAGCGGGAGGCCAGATACGCAGTATTTT.